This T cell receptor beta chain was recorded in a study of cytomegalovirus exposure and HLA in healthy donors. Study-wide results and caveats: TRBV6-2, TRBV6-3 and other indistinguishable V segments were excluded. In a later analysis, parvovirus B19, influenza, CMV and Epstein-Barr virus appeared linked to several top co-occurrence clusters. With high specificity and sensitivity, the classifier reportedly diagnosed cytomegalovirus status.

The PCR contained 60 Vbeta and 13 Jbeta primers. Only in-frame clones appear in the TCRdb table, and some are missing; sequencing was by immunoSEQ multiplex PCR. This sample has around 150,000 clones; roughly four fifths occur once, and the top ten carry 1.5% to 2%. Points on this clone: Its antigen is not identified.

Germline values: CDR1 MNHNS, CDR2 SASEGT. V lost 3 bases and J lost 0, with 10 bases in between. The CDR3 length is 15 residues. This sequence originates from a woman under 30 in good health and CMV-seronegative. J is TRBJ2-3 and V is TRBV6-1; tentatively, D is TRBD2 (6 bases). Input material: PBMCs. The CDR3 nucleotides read TGTGCCAGCAGTGATCCCGGGACTAGCACAGATACGCAGTATTTT. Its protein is CASSDPGTSTDTQYF.